This entry features one TCR beta chain sequence. The antigen remains undetermined. CDR3 length: 19 amino acids. V was clipped by 2 bases and J by 6 bases; unmatched bases: 12. Germline CDR1 is SGHAT and CDR2 is FQNNGV. The data were taken from a study of lymphopenia after photon versus proton radiotherapy. Study-wide results and caveats: Proton therapy kept repertoires fairly stable, unlike photons, which gained effector/memory cells. Only patients who died were analyzed for survival; proton advantage is unproven.

TCRdb keeps only in-frame clones here, not all; method: immunoSEQ multiplex PCR. The sample yields more than 25,000 clones, 87% seen once. The receptor was isolated from a woman aged 55-69 years with cholangiocarcinoma. Some clones in this sample may be carry-over from other donors' samples. The chain couples TRBV11-2 to TRBJ2-4, with 14 bases lining up with TRBD2. This sample comprised peripheral blood, obtained from a patient treated with proton-based radiotherapy. The CDR3 DNA reads as TGTGCCAGCAGCTTACCGACTAGCGGGGGGGCCGGTGTAGGAAACATTCAGTACTTC. It is translated as CASSLPTSGGAGVGNIQYF.